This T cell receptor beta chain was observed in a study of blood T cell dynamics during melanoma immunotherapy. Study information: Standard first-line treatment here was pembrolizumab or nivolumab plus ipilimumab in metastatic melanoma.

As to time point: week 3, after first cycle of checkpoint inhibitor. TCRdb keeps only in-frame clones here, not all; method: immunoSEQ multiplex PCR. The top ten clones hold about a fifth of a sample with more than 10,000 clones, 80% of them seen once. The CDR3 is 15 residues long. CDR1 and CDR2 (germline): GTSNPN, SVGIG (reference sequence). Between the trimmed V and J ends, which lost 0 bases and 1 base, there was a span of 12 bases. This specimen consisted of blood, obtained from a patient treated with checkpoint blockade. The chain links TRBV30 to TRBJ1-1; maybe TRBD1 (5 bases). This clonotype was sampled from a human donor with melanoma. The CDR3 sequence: CAWSVGSRANTEAFF. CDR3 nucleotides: TGTGCCTGGAGTGTTGGTAGCAGGGCGAACACTGAAGCTTTCTTT. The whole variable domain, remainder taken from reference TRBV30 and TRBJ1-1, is SQTIHQWPATLVQPVGSPLSLECTVEGTSNPNLYWYRQAAGRGLQLLFYSVGIGQISSEVPQNLSASRPQDRQFILSSKKLLLSDSGFYLCAWSVGSRANTEAFFGQGTRLTVV.